The clone carrying this TCR beta chain has just a few counts. The antigen remains unidentified. This specimen belongs to a study of T cell repertoires in cytomegalovirus infection. V trimming: 5 bases; J trimming: 4 bases; junction bases outside the gene matches: 5. There are 14 residues in the CDR3. Germline CDR1 SGHTA, CDR2 FQGNSA. Study results and limitations: Cumulative public TCR beta family frequency identified CMV carriers with the relevant HLA. HLA-C-restricted CMV-specific TCR beta clonotypes prevailed in the ex vivo response.

TCRdb used MiXCR to reprocess the reads, holding one entry per CDR3 protein. The sample contains more than 150,000 distinct CDR3 sequences, approximately 19% of which appear only once. This clonotype was obtained from a human donor in good health (CMV status not recorded). Some clones in this sample may be carry-over from other donors' samples. The V call is TRBV7-2, the J call TRBJ1-3, with 7 bases that match TRBD1. The source material was PBMCs. The CDR3 DNA reads TGTGCCAGCAGCCTTGGGACAGTAGGAAACACCATATATTTT. Translation gives CASSLGTVGNTIYF.